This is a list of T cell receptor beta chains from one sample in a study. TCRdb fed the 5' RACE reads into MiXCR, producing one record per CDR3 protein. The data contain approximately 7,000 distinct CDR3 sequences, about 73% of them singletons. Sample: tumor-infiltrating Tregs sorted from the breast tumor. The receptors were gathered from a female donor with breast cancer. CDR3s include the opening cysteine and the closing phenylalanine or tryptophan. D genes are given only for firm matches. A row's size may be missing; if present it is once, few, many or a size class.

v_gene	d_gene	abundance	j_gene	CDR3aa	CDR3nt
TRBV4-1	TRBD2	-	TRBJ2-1	CASSRIAGTNNEQFF	TGCGCCAGCAGCCGGATAGCGGGAACAAACAATGAGCAGTTCTTC
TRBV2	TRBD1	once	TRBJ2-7	CASRGDRYEQYF	TGTGCCAGCAGGGGGGACAGGTACGAGCAGTACTTC
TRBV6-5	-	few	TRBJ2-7	CASSYSYRDLEQYF	TGTGCCAGCAGTTACTCGTACAGGGATCTCGAGCAGTACTTC
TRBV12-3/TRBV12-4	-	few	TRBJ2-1	CASSLTRANEQFF	TGTGCCAGCAGCCTGACGCGGGCCAATGAGCAGTTCTTC
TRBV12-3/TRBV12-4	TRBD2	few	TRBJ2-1	CASSTRGLAGGYEQFF	TGTGCCAGCAGTACCCGGGGACTAGCGGGGGGTTATGAGCAGTTCTTC
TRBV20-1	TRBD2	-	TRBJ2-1	CSARMGLARNEQFF	TGCAGTGCTAGAATGGGACTAGCCCGCAATGAGCAGTTCTTC
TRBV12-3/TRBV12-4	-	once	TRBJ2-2	CASRSDRLNTGELVF	TGTGCCAGCAGATCTGACAGACTGAACACCGGGGAGCTGGTTTTT
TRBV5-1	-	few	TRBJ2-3	CASSELNTQYF	TGCGCCAGCAGTGAGTTGAATACGCAGTATTTT
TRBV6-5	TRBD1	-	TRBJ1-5	CASSYSTGGDQPQHF	TGTGCCAGCAGTTACTCCACAGGGGGGGATCAGCCCCAGCATTTT
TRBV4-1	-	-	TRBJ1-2	CASSHPGRDGPGYGYTF	TGCGCCAGCAGCCACCCCGGTCGGGACGGTCCGGGCTATGGCTACACCTTC
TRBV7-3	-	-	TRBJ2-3	CASSLFGVGTDTQYF	TGTGCCAGCAGCTTATTCGGGGTCGGGACAGATACGCAGTATTTT
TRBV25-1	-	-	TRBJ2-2	CASNPSNRNTGELFF	TGTGCCAGCAACCCGTCGAACAGAAACACCGGGGAGCTGTTTTTT
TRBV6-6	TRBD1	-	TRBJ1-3	CASSHPGQGASGNTIYF	TGTGCCAGCAGTCATCCGGGACAGGGGGCGTCCGGAAACACCATATATTTT
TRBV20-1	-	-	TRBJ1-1	CSARAGNTEAFF	TGCAGTGCTAGAGCTGGGAACACTGAAGCTTTCTTT
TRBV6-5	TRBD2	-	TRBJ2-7	CASRPRTSGPYEQYF	TGTGCCAGCAGACCAAGGACTAGCGGTCCCTACGAGCAGTACTTC
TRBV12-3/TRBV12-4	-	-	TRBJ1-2	CASSFFGPGYGYTF	TGTGCCAGCAGTTTTTTCGGGCCGGGATATGGCTACACCTTC
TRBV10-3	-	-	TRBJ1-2	CAISESLARTPYGYTF	TGTGCCATCAGTGAGTCCCTAGCGCGAACTCCCTATGGCTACACCTTC
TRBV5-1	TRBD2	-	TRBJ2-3	CASRVSGGMTDTQYF	TGCGCCAGCAGGGTATCGGGGGGGATGACAGATACGCAGTATTTT
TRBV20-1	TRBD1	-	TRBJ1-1	CSAQGGRYTEAFF	TGCAGTGCTCAGGGGGGGAGGTACACTGAAGCTTTCTTT
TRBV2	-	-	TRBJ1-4	CASSGTGGDEKLFF	TGTGCCAGCAGTGGAACGGGGGGCGACGAAAAACTGTTTTTT
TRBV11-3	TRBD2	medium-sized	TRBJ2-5	CASSLVGTSGGAPQETQYF	TGTGCCAGCAGCTTAGTAGGGACTAGCGGGGGGGCCCCGCAAGAGACCCAGTACTTC
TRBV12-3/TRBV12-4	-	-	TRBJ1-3	CASSLSGAGNTIYF	TGTGCCAGCAGTTTATCAGGGGCTGGAAACACCATATATTTT
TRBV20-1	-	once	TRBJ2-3	CSAPDFVRKADTQYF	TGCAGTGCACCCGATTTTGTCCGCAAGGCAGATACGCAGTATTTT
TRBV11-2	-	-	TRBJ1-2	CASSLGAEGSGYTF	TGTGCCAGCAGCTTAGGGGCTGAAGGGTCTGGCTACACCTTC
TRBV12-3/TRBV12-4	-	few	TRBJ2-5	CASSLPASQETQYF	TGTGCCAGCAGTTTACCGGCGAGCCAAGAGACCCAGTACTTC
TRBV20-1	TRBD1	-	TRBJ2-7	CSATPTGFYEQYF	TGCAGTGCGACACCGACAGGGTTTTACGAGCAGTACTTC
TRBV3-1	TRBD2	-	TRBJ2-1	CASSQAGGQFF	TGTGCCAGCAGCCAAGCGGGGGGGCAGTTCTTC
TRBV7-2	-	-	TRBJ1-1	CASSSSSVGNTEAFF	TGTGCCAGCAGCTCGTCATCGGTGGGGAACACTGAAGCTTTCTTT
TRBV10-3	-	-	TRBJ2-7	CAISDTASSYEQYF	TGTGCCATCAGTGATACAGCTAGCTCCTACGAGCAGTACTTC
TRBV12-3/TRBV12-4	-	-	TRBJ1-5	CASSLRRTTANQPQHF	TGTGCCAGCAGTCTTCGCCGGACGACAGCTAATCAGCCCCAGCATTTT
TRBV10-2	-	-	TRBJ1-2	CASSDHRDLAGYTF	TGCGCCAGCAGTGACCACAGGGACCTGGCTGGCTACACCTTC
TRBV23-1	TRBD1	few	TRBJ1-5	CASSQWVPGGTGQPQHF	TGCGCCAGCAGTCAATGGGTGCCAGGGGGCACGGGTCAGCCCCAGCATTTT
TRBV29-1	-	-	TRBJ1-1	CSVERGEAFF	TGCAGCGTTGAGAGGGGGGAAGCTTTCTTT
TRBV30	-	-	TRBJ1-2	CAWSLAYGYTF	TGTGCCTGGAGTTTGGCCTATGGCTACACCTTC
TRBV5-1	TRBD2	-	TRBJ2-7	CASSPRDYQISYAQYF	TGCGCCAGCAGCCCTAGGGACTACCAAATCTCCTACGCGCAGTACTTC
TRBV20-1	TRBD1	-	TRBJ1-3	CSASDDRGTGPGNTIYF	TGCAGTGCTAGCGATGATAGGGGGACAGGTCCTGGAAACACCATATATTTT
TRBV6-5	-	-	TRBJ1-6	CASTPLQGPAPWRNSPLHF	TGTGCCAGCACCCCCCTACAGGGCCCAGCGCCATGGAGGAATTCACCCCTCCACTTT
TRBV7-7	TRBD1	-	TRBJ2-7	CASSPDRGTYEQYF	TGTGCTAGCAGCCCAGACAGGGGTACCTACGAGCAGTACTTC
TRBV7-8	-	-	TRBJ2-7	CASSLAPGQSYEQYF	TGTGCCAGCAGCTTAGCGCCGGGTCAGTCCTACGAGCAGTACTTC
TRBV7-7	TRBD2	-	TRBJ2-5	CASSLGTSAQTQYF	TGTGCTAGCAGCTTGGGGACTAGCGCGCAGACCCAGTACTTC
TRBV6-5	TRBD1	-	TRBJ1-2	CASRGQASYGYTF	TGTGCCAGCAGGGGACAGGCAAGCTATGGCTACACCTTC
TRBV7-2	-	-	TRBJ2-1	CASSETVRSGEQFF	TGTGCCAGCAGTGAAACAGTCCGGAGCGGTGAGCAGTTCTTC
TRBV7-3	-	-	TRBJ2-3	CASSAAGSGRDTQYF	TGTGCCAGCAGCGCAGCAGGTTCGGGGAGGGATACGCAGTATTTT
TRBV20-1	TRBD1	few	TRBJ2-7	CSADRGPAYEQYF	TGCAGTGCTGACAGGGGCCCGGCCTACGAGCAGTACTTC
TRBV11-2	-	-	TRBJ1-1	CASSFGHQSTEAFF	TGTGCCAGCAGCTTTGGACATCAGAGCACTGAAGCTTTCTTT
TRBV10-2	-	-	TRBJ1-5	CASSETEVNQPQHF	TGCGCCAGCAGTGAGACTGAAGTCAATCAGCCCCAGCATTTT